These 24 T cell receptor beta chains were all obtained from the same sample, sequenced in a study of Graves' ophthalmopathy and Graves' hyperthyroidism. For repertoire sequencing, the TCR beta CDR3 regions were amplified from RNA transcripts. HTBI primers primed a first-round RT-PCR, and a second-round multiplex PCR followed. TCRdb analysed the multiplex PCR reads with MiXCR anew, one entry per CDR3 protein. The sample carries almost 750,000 distinct CDR3 sequences, 40% recorded once. Sequencing input: peripheral blood. Every receptor here comes from an adult man with Graves' ophthalmopathy.

The rearrangement joins TRBV2 to TRBJ2-7, with D possibly being TRBD1 (6 bases). Trimming pared 3 bases from V and 0 bases from J, leaving 12 bases between. CDR1 and CDR2 from the germline V gene are SNHLY and FYNNEI. The CDR3 length is 15 residues. CDR3 loop: CASSESRTDSYEQYF. CDR3 coding DNA: TGTGCCAGCAGTGAGTCCCGGACAGACTCCTACGAGCAGTACTTC.

This clonotype was observed at least ten times. The chain uses TRBV10-3 and TRBJ1-1, with D tentatively TRBD1 (6 bases). The CDR3 extends over 15 amino acids. Germline values: CDR1 ENHRY, CDR2 SYGVKD. V was cut by 0 bases and J by 4 bases, with 12 bases left in between. CDR3 DNA: TGTGCCATCAGTGAGTCCGTGGGGGCGACCACTGAAGCTTTCTTT. This translates into CAISESVGATTEAFF.

This chain connects TRBV7-2 to TRBJ2-7, with 11 nucleotides matching TRBD2. The CDR3 contains 17 residues. J lost 2 bases, V lost 0 bases, and 6 bases had no gene match. Per germline, CDR1 SGHTA and CDR2 FQGNSA. CDR3 amino acids: CASSLAHLAGGAYEQYF. For the CDR3, the DNA is TGTGCCAGCAGCTTAGCGCATTTAGCGGGAGGGGCCTACGAGCAGTACTTC.

The genes are TRBV9 and TRBJ1-5; D gene ambiguous. The ends were cut back, 1 base at V and 9 bases at J, with 14 bases in the middle. From germline, CDR1 is SGDLS and CDR2 YYNGEE. The CDR3 runs 14 residues. The CDR3 sequence: CASSVSLMTPPQHF. CDR3 bases: TGTGCCAGCAGCGTAAGCCTGATGACACCGCCCCAGCATTTT.

Ten or more counts support this clonotype. The chain combines TRBV9 with TRBJ2-7; D is uncertain. Trimming cost V 5 bases and J 0 bases, with 6 bases left between them. Germline CDR1 and CDR2: SGDLS and YYNGEE. CDR3 length: 12 residues. The CDR3 spells CASSPLSYEQYF. The CDR3 nucleotides read TGTGCCAGCAGTCCACTCTCCTACGAGCAGTACTTC.

This clonotype was seen at least ten times. The chain joins TRBV29-1 to TRBJ2-5; a possible D gene is TRBD1 (6 bases). V dropped 6 bases and J dropped 5 bases, with 16 bases sitting between them. The CDR3 has 13 amino acids. In germline, CDR1 is SQVTM, CDR2 ANQGSEA. Here the CDR3 DNA reads TGCAGCGTCCGACAGGTCTTTGGGGAGACCCAGTACTTC. Protein product: CSVRQVFGETQYF. Full variable domain (missing parts from reference TRBV29-1 and TRBJ2-5): SAVISQKPSRDICQRGTSLTIQCQVDSQVTMMFWYRQQPGQSLTLIATANQGSEATYESGFVIDKFPISRPNLTFSTLTVSNMSPEDSSIYLCSVRQVFGETQYFGPGTRLLVL.

As for this clonotype: A read error may produce the germline difference seen at one junction end. J is TRBJ1-5 and V is TRBV20-1, with D possibly being TRBD1 (6 bases). This CDR3 contains 13 residues. Germline values: CDR1 DFQATT, CDR2 SNEGSKA (reference sequence). CDR3 amino acids: CSAEGTSNQPQRF. CDR3 DNA sequence: TGCAGTGCAGAGGGGACATCCAATCAGCCCCAGCGTTTT.

The CDR3 DNA is TGCAGCGTTGCGAGGGACGGAGGCTACACCTTC. It specifies CSVARDGGYTF. The chain is built from TRBV29-1 and TRBJ1-2, with D possibly TRBD1 on 5 matching bases. Trimming removed 4 bases at V and 8 bases at J, with 11 bases between. Looked up from germline, CDR1 is SQVTM and CDR2 is ANQGSEA. The CDR3 totals 11 residues.

In DNA, the CDR3 is TGTGCCAGCAGGGGACAGGGAGCCTCCTACGAGCAGTACTTC. Translation: CASRGQGASYEQYF. J is TRBJ2-7 and V is TRBV28; 9 bases agree with TRBD1. V dropped 6 bases and J dropped 0; count of bases not matched to a gene: 3. Germline CDR1 is MDHEN and CDR2 is SYDVKM. There are 14 residues in the CDR3.

This clonotype turned up a few times. The gene calls are TRBV12-3 or TRBV12-4 and TRBJ2-7; no firm D call. The CDR3 is made up of 14 amino acids. The V end was cut by 6 bases, the J end by 2 bases, with 14 bases between. The CDR3 is CASSQDTQAYEQYF. The DNA of the CDR3 is TGTGCCAGCAGCCAAGATACGCAGGCCTACGAGCAGTACTTC.

With respect to this clonotype: A read error is possible here, since a much larger clone lies one base away. The V and J genes are TRBV19 and TRBJ1-6; unclear D gene. The CDR3 has 14 residues. Between the trimmed V and J ends, which lost 8 bases and 8 bases, there was a span of 16 bases. Germline-derived CDR1 and CDR2 are LNHDA and SQIVND (reference sequence). The CDR3 DNA reads TGTGCCAGTCGTTTTGGTGGCGATGATTCACCCCTCCACTTT. It encodes CASRFGGDDSPLHF.

This clonotype was picked up many times. The rearrangement uses TRBV2 and TRBJ1-6; D gene unclear. Between the trimmed V and J ends, which lost 1 base and 2 bases, there was a span of 9 bases. Germline V CDR1 and CDR2: SNHLY, FYNNEI. The length of the CDR3 is 16 residues. CDR3 coding DNA: TGTGCCAGCAGTGAAGAGTCCCAGGCCTATAATTCACCCCTCCACTTT. It translates to CASSEESQAYNSPLHF.

This clonotype was seen ten or more times. V is TRBV29-1 and J is TRBJ2-5, with 8 bases lining up with TRBD2. The V gene's germline CDR1 is SQVTM and CDR2 ANQGSEA. The length of the CDR3 is 14 residues. The junction had 10 bases not matched to a gene; V was cut back by 5 bases and J by 5 bases. The CDR3 region has the DNA TGCAGCGTTCGCCAGCGGGGGATCGGGGAGACCCAGTACTTC. Protein product: CSVRQRGIGETQYF. The whole variable domain, filled in from reference TRBV29-1 and TRBJ2-5, reads SAVISQKPSRDICQRGTSLTIQCQVDSQVTMMFWYRQQPGQSLTLIATANQGSEATYESGFVIDKFPISRPNLTFSTLTVSNMSPEDSSIYLCSVRQRGIGETQYFGPGTRLLVL.

This clonotype was counted many times. This chain connects TRBV7-8 to TRBJ1-5, with D hard to call. V lost 3 bases and J lost 0, with 3 bases in between. The CDR3 is 13 residues long. Germline CDR1 SGHVS, CDR2 FQNEAQ. The CDR3 coding sequence is TGTGCCAGCAGCTTTAGTAGCAATCAGCCCCAGCATTTT. It encodes CASSFSSNQPQHF.

In the case of this clonotype: This sequence may be a read error, since a much larger clone differs from it by one base. The chain is built from TRBV5-1 and TRBJ1-6; no clear D. Germline-derived CDR1 and CDR2 are SGHRS and YFSETQ. There are 14 residues in the CDR3. CDR3 residues: CASRLGLENSPLHF. The CDR3 coding sequence is TGCGCCAGCAGATTGGGTCTGGAGAATTCACCCCTCCACTTT.

The J gene is TRBJ2-5, the V gene TRBV20-1, with 8 nucleotides matching TRBD2. V dropped 6 bases and J dropped 5; count of bases not matched to a gene: 8. The CDR3 spans 13 residues. The V gene's germline CDR1 is DFQATT and CDR2 SNEGSKA (reference sequence). CDR3 coding DNA: TGCAGTGCCGTAGCGGGAACCGGCGAGACCCAGTACTTC. Amino acid sequence: CSAVAGTGETQYF.

In nucleotides, the CDR3 is TGTGCCAGCAGTGCTCAGAGGAGCCTCCCCTACGAGCAGTACGTC. This gives the protein CASSAQRSLPYEQYV. The chain carries TRBV14 and TRBJ2-7; D is unclear. The CDR3 has 15 residues. V shed 6 bases and J shed 2 bases, with 17 bases lying between them. Germline V gene sequence: CDR1 SGHDN, CDR2 FVKESK.

This chain uses TRBV25-1 with TRBJ1-6; TRBD1 matches at 9 bases. V lost 6 bases and J lost 8; bases outside the gene matches: 5. This CDR3 is built from 14 residues. Germline V gene data show CDR1 as MGHDK and CDR2 as SYGVNS. The CDR3 loop reads CASRIQGADSPLHF. The DNA for the CDR3 is TGTGCCAGCAGGATACAGGGGGCCGATTCACCCCTCCACTTT.

Comment on this clonotype: It may be a read error: a sequence one base away is much more abundant. Because the CDR3 is missing its conserved closing phenylalanine or tryptophan, this is likely a read error. The J gene is TRBJ1-1, the V gene TRBV28; D gene ambiguous. The length of the CDR3 is 11 residues. CDR1 and CDR2 (germline): MDHEN, SYDVKM. The V end was cut by 4 bases, the J end by 11 bases, with 11 bases between. In DNA, the CDR3 is TGTGCCAGCAGTTCAGACTTGGTTGCTTTCCTT. It is translated as CASSSDLVAFL.

The chain combines TRBV25-1 with TRBJ2-7; 7 nucleotides match TRBD1. Germline V gene lookup returns CDR1 MGHDK and CDR2 SYGVNS. With V trimmed by 5 bases and J by 2 bases, 9 bases remained unmatched. The CDR3 is 15 residues long. The CDR3 DNA is TGTGCCAGCAGTCGACGACAGGGTTCAACCTACGAGCAGTACTTC. It encodes CASSRRQGSTYEQYF.

This clonotype was observed many times. The chain has TRBV19 and TRBJ1-5; maybe TRBD1 (5 bases). The germline V gene encodes CDR1 LNHDA and CDR2 SQIVND (reference sequence). V was pared by 3 bases and J by 8 bases, with 11 bases between. The CDR3 sequence is 13 residues long. The CDR3 region is CASSMGLLEPQHF. The CDR3 DNA sequence: TGTGCCAGTAGTATGGGACTTCTAGAGCCCCAGCATTTT.

This clonotype was seen just once. V usage is TRBV29-1 and J usage is TRBJ1-2; D perhaps matches TRBD1 (5 bases). This CDR3 is built from 14 residues. Between the trimmed V and J ends, which lost 1 base and 0 bases, there was a span of 9 bases. The germline V gene encodes CDR1 SQVTM and CDR2 ANQGSEA. Written as DNA, the CDR3 is TGCAGCGTTGAAGTCGGGGGGACTAACTATGGCTACACCTTC. Its protein is CSVEVGGTNYGYTF.

This clonotype has more than one count but fewer than ten. V and J are TRBV7-6 and TRBJ2-5; D is ambiguous. V was trimmed by 5 bases and J by 5 bases, leaving 15 bases between them. The CDR3 is 14 residues long. Germline V gene sequence: CDR1 SGHVS, CDR2 FNYEAQ. The DNA for the CDR3 is TGTGCCAGCAGCCATAAATCGGCCCGGGAGACCCAGTACTTC. Encoded protein: CASSHKSARETQYF.

The chain carries TRBV4-1 and TRBJ2-5; 7 bases match TRBD2. This CDR3 is built from 17 residues. Germline lookup yields CDR1 MGHRA and CDR2 YSYEKL. J gave up 1 base and V 0 bases, and 8 bases lay outside the gene matches. The CDR3 sequence: CASSQDRIAGAQETQYF. CDR3 DNA sequence: TGCGCCAGCAGCCAAGATCGGATAGCGGGTGCCCAAGAGACCCAGTACTTC.